This T cell receptor beta chain was found in a study of Graves' ophthalmopathy and Graves' hyperthyroidism. Findings of the study overall: In separating ophthalmopathy from stable hyperthyroidism, a 13-signature model achieved less than 90% sensitivity and about 80% specificity. Ophthalmopathy progression was predicted with 65% to 71% sensitivity and roughly 72% specificity.

With a duration under 3 months, ophthalmopathy in the donors showed moderate-to-severe activity, CAS ≥3 and NOSPECS ≥4. Germline V gene sequence: CDR1 MNHNS, CDR2 SASEGT. V shed 7 bases and J 5 bases; nucleotides not matched to a gene: 11. This CDR3 region has 15 residues. At least ten counts were recorded for this clonotype. Its antigen remains unknown. Researchers took RNA transcripts and amplified TCR beta CDR3 regions from them. HTBI primers primed a first-round RT-PCR, and a second-round multiplex PCR followed. A single record per CDR3 protein comes from TCRdb applying MiXCR to the multiplex PCR reads. The table includes hundreds of thousands of distinct CDR3 sequences, approximately 15% detected once.

This sequence joins TRBV6-1 and TRBJ2-5; 9 positions match TRBD1. Specimen: blood. The sequence derives from a woman in her twenties or thirties with Graves' ophthalmopathy. CDR3: CASTINRGRFETQYF. The CDR3 coding sequence is TGTGCCAGCACTATCAACAGGGGGCGCTTCGAGACCCAGTACTTC.